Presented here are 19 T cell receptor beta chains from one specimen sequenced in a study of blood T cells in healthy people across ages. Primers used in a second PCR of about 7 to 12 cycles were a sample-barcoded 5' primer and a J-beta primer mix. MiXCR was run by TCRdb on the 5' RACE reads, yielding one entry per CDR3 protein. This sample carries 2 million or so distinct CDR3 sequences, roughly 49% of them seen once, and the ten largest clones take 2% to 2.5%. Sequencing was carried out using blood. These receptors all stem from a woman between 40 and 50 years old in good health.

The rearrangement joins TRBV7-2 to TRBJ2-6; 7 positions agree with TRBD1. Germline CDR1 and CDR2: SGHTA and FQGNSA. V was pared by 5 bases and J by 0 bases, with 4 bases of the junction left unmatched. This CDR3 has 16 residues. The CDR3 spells CASSKAGGSGANVLTF. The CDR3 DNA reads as TGTGCCAGCAGCAAAGCAGGGGGCTCTGGGGCCAACGTCCTGACTTTC.

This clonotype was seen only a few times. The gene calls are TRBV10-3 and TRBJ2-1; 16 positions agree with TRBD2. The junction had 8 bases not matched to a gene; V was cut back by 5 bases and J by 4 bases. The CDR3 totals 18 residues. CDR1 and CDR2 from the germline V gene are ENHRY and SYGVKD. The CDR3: CAISPSWGLAGGYNEQFF. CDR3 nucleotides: TGTGCCATCAGTCCATCCTGGGGACTAGCGGGGGGGTACAATGAGCAGTTCTTC.

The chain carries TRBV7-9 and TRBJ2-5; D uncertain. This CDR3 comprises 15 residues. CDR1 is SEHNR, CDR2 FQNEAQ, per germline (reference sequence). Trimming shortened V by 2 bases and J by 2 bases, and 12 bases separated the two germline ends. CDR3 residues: CASSLSSSRQETQYF. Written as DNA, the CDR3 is TGTGCCAGCAGCTTATCATCCTCGAGGCAAGAGACCCAGTACTTC.

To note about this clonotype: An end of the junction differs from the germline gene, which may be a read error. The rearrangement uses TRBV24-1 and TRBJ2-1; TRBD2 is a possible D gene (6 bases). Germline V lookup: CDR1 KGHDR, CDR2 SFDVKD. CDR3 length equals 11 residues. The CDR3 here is CVTERGGEQFF. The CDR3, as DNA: TGTGTCACCGAACGGGGAGGTGAGCAGTTCTTC.

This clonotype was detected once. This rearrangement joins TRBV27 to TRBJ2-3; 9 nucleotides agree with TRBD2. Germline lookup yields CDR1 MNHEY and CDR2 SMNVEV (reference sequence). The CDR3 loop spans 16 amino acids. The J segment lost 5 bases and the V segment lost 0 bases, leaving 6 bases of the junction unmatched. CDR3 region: CASSLSAGGPVDTQYF. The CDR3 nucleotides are TGTGCCAGCAGTTTATCCGCGGGGGGGCCAGTAGATACGCAGTATTTT.

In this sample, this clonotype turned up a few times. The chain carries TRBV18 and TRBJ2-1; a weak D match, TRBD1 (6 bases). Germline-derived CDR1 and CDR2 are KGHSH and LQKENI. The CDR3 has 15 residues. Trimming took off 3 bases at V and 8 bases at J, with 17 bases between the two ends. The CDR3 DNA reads TGTGCCAGCTCACCTAGGGACAAGGTTCAGCATGAGCAGTTCTTC. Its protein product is CASSPRDKVQHEQFF.

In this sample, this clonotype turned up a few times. The CDR3 region is CATSAILAGQQETQYF. The CDR3 nucleotides are TGTGCCACCAGTGCCATCCTAGCGGGGCAACAAGAGACCCAGTACTTC. V gene TRBV24-1 combines with J gene TRBJ2-7; 9 bases are shared with TRBD2. The J call may be mistaken, given a closer DNA end match to TRBJ2-5. Germline V lookup: CDR1 KGHDR, CDR2 SFDVKD. This CDR3 is built from 16 residues.

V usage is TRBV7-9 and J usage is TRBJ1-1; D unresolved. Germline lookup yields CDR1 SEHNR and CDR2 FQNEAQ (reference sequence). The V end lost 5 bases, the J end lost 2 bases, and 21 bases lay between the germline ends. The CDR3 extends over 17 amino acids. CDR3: CASSRPGGPHPNTEAFF. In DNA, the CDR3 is TGTGCCAGCAGCCGTCCGGGCGGACCTCACCCAAACACTGAAGCTTTCTTT.

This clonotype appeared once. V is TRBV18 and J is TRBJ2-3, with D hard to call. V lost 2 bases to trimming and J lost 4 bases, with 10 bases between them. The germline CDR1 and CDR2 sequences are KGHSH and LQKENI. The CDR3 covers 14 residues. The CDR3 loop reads CASSPVIGSDTQYF. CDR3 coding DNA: TGTGCCAGCTCACCAGTTATTGGATCAGATACGCAGTATTTT.

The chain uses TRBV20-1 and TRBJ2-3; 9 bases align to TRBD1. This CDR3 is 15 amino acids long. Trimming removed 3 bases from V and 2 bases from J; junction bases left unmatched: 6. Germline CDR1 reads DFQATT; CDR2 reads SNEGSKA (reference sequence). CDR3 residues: CSASPGTGTTDTQYF. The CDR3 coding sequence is TGCAGTGCTAGCCCCGGGACAGGGACCACAGATACGCAGTATTTT.

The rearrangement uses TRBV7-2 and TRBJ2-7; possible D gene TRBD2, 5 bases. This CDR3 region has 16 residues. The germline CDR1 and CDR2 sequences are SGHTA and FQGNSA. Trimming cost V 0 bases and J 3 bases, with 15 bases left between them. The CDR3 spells CASSLAREGRSYEQYF. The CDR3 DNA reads TGTGCCAGCAGCTTAGCGCGAGAGGGAAGAAGCTACGAGCAGTACTTC.

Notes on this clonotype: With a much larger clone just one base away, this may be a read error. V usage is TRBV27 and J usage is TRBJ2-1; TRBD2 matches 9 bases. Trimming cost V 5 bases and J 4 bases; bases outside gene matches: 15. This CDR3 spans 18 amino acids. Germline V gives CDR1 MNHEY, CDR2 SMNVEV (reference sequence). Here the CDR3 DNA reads TGTGCCAGCAGTACCACCCGGACTAGCGAGGGGGCTTACAATGAGCAGTTCTTC. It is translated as CASSTTRTSEGAYNEQFF.

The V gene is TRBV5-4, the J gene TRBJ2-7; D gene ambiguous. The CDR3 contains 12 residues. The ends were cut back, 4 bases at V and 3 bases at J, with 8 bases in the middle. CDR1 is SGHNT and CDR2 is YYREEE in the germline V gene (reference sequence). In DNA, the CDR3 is TGTGCCAGCAGCGTCCGGAACTACGAGCAGTACTTC. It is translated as CASSVRNYEQYF.

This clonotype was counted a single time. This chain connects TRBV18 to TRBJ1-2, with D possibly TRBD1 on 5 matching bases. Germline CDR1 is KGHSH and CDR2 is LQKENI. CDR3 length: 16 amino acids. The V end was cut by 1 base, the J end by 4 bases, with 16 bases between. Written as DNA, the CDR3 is TGTGCCAGCTCACCACTCCAAAAAACGGACACCTATGGCTACACCTTC. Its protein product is CASSPLQKTDTYGYTF.

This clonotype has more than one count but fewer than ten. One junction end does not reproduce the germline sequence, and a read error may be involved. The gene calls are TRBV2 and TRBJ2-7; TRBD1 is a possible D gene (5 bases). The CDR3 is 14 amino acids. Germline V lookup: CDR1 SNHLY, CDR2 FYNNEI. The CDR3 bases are TGTGCCAGCATTGAAAGGGGCGCCATCTACGAGCAGTACTTC. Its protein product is CASIERGAIYEQYF.

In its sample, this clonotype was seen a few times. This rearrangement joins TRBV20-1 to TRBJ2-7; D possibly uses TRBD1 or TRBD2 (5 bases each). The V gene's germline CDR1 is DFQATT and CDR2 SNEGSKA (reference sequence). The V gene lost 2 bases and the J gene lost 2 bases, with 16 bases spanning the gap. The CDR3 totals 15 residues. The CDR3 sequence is CSARIFRDGTYEQYF. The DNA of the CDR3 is TGCAGTGCTAGAATATTCCGGGACGGTACCTACGAGCAGTACTTC.

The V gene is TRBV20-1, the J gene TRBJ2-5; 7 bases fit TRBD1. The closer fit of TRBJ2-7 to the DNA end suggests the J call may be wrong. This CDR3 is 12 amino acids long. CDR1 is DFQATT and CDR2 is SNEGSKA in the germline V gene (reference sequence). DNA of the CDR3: TGCAGCTACCGACAGGGACCCTACGAGCAGTACTTC. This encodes CSYRQGPYEQYF.

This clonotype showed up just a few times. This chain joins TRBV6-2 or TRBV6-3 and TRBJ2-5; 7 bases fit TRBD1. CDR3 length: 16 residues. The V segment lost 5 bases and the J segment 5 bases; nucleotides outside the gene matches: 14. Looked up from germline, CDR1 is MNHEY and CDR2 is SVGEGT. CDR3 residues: CASSQEGALILETQYF. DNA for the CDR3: TGTGCCAGCAGTCAAGAGGGGGCGCTAATCTTGGAGACCCAGTACTTC.

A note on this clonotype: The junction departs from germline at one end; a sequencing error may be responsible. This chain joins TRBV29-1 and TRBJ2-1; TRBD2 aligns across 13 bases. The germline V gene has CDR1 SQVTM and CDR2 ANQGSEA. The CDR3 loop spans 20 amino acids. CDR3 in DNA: TGCAGCGTTCCTCACCCACGACTCACTAGCGGGGGGGCGTGGTACAATGGGCAGTTCTTC. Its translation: CSVPHPRLTSGGAWYNGQFF.